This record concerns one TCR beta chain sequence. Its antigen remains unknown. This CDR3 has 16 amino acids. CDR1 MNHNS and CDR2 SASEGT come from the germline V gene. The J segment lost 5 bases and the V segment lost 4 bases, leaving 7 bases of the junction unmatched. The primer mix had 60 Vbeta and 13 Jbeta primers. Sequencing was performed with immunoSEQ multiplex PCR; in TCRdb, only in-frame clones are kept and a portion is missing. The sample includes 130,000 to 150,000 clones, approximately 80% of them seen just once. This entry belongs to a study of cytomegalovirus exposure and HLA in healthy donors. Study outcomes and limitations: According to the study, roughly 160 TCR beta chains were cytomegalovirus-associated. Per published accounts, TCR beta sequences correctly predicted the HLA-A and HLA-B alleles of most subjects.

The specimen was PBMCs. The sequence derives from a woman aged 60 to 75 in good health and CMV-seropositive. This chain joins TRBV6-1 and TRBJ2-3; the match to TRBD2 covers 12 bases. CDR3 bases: TGTGCCAGCAGTGCACTAGCGGGGGGAATGGTAGATACGCAGTATTTT. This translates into CASSALAGGMVDTQYF.